The 15 T cell receptor beta chains given below trace back to one sample, sequenced in a study of Ad26.COV2.S vaccination and SARS-CoV-2 variants. TCRdb's copy holds only in-frame clones and misses some; the assay was immunoSEQ multiplex PCR. Altogether 350,000 to 500,000 clones are present, 90% being singletons, with the ten largest covering less than 4.5%. Documented treatment: roughly 18 received Ad26.COV2.S at low or high dose, single or two shots; about 5 received placebo; per-sample allocation not given. The investigators took samples on day 63 after the first vaccine or placebo injection. The material sequenced was peripheral blood, taken in a trial of Ad26.COV2.S vaccine versus placebo. All receptors derive from a person between 18 and 65 years old who received the Ad26.COV2.S COVID-19 vaccine or a placebo.

The V call is TRBV3-1 (or the pseudogene TRBV3-2), the J call TRBJ1-3, with no clear D. Germline V gene sequence: CDR1 LGHDT, CDR2 YNNKEL (reference sequence). V gave up 6 bases and J gave up 0 bases, with 6 bases separating them. The CDR3 runs to 13 residues. CDR3: CASSQLSGNTIYF. The CDR3 DNA reads TGTGCCAGCAGTCAGCTCTCTGGAAACACCATATATTTT.

The chain is built from TRBV16 and TRBJ2-5; D unresolved. V lost 0 bases and J 3 bases, leaving 14 bases between the germline ends. The CDR3 has 16 amino acids. Germline assignment: CDR1 KGHSY and CDR2 FQNENV. Here the CDR3 DNA reads TGTGCCAGCAGCCAATCACTCCGGCCTCCTAAAGAGACCCAGTACTTC. Translated: CASSQSLRPPKETQYF.

The chain is built from TRBV15 and TRBJ1-5; possible D gene TRBD1, 6 bases. Germline V gene data show CDR1 as LNHNV and CDR2 as YYDKDF (reference sequence). Trimming removed 0 bases from V and 4 bases from J, with 13 bases in between. This CDR3 comprises 16 residues. The CDR3 DNA is TGTGCCACCAGCAGAGACCCAGGGGCACCAAATCAGCCCCAGCATTTT. Translation gives CATSRDPGAPNQPQHF.

The chain recombines TRBV7-9 with TRBJ2-7; TRBD1 is a possible D gene (5 bases). The germline V and J ends were trimmed by 6 bases and 3 bases, with 9 bases remaining between them. This CDR3 comprises 12 residues. CDR1 and CDR2 (germline): SEHNR, FQNEAQ (reference sequence). CDR3 region: CASSTGVYEQYF. For the CDR3, the DNA is TGTGCCAGCAGTACAGGTGTCTACGAGCAGTACTTC.

The chain joins TRBV25-1 to TRBJ2-1; D uncertain. Per the germline V gene, CDR1 is MGHDK and CDR2 is SYGVNS. Trimming took 6 bases from V and 3 from J, leaving 18 bases between them. This CDR3 comprises 16 residues. The CDR3 DNA sequence: TGTGCCAGCAGCCCTTTTGGGTTCTACCGCTACAATGAGCAGTTCTTC. Its translation is CASSPFGFYRYNEQFF. The complete variable domain, with remaining parts taken from reference TRBV25-1 and TRBJ2-1, reads EADIYQTPRYLVIGTGKKITLECSQTMGHDKMYWYQQDPGMELHLIHYSYGVNSTEKGDLSSESTVSRIRTEHFPLTLESARPSHTSQYLCASSPFGFYRYNEQFFGPGTRLTVL.

V is TRBV19 and J is TRBJ2-7, with 7 nucleotides matching TRBD2. CDR3 length: 17 residues. Germline V gene data show CDR1 as LNHDA and CDR2 as SQIVND (reference sequence). V shed 3 bases, J shed 3 bases, and the junction held 14 bases outside the gene matches. This CDR3 is CASSIRGRSSGNYEQYF. In DNA, the CDR3 is TGTGCCAGTAGTATTCGCGGTCGGTCTAGCGGCAACTACGAGCAGTACTTC.

The chain combines TRBV5-6 with TRBJ2-5; TRBD1 matches at 7 bases. Losses at the gene ends were 2 bases for V and 5 bases for J; bases not matched to a gene: 6. CDR1 and CDR2 from the germline V gene are SGHDT and YYEEEE. CDR3 size: 14 residues. The CDR3 here is CASSLYRGPETQYF. The CDR3 DNA reads as TGTGCCAGCAGCTTATACAGGGGTCCGGAGACCCAGTACTTC.

The rearrangement uses TRBV11-3 and TRBJ2-3; TRBD2 aligns across 10 bases. CDR1 is SGHNT and CDR2 is YENEEA in the germline V gene. V shed 4 bases, J shed 4 bases, and the junction held 14 bases outside the gene matches. This CDR3 is 18 amino acids long. The CDR3 sequence is CASSSRLLAGDGADTQYF. CDR3 DNA sequence: TGTGCCAGCAGCTCCCGTTTGCTAGCGGGAGACGGCGCAGATACGCAGTATTTT. Looking up the rest from reference TRBV11-3 and TRBJ2-3 gives the full variable domain: EAGVVQSPRYKIIEKKQPVAFWCNPISGHNTLYWYLQNLGQGPELLIRYENEEAVDDSQLPKDRFSAERLKGVDSTLKIQPAELGDSAVYLCASSSRLLAGDGADTQYFGPGTRLTVL.

This clone has only a few counts. J is TRBJ1-5 and V is TRBV5-6, with D perhaps matching TRBD1 (6 bases). Trimming pared 2 bases from V and 9 bases from J, leaving 9 bases between. The CDR3 is 12 amino acids. Germline V gene sequence: CDR1 SGHDT, CDR2 YYEEEE. This CDR3 is CASSLKGGPQHF. The DNA of the CDR3 is TGTGCCAGCAGCTTAAAAGGGGGGCCCCAGCATTTT.

This clone was seen just once. This rearrangement joins TRBV5-6 to TRBJ2-3, with 9 bases lining up with TRBD2. The CDR3 is made up of 15 amino acids. Germline V gives CDR1 SGHDT, CDR2 YYEEEE. The V gene end was trimmed by 2 bases and the J gene end by 4 bases; junction bases not matched to a gene: 5. CDR3 in amino acids: CASSFGSGSADTQYF. The DNA of the CDR3 is TGTGCCAGCAGCTTTGGTAGCGGGAGTGCAGATACGCAGTATTTT.

J is TRBJ1-6 and V is TRBV7-9; D is perhaps TRBD1 (6 bases). With 4 bases removed from V and 7 bases from J, the gap between germline ends came to 14 bases. Germline V gene data show CDR1 as SEHNR and CDR2 as FQNEAQ (reference sequence). The CDR3 has 15 amino acids. The DNA of the CDR3 is TGTGCCAGCAGCTACTCCGGGGGCCCAAATTCACCCCTCCACTTT. This translates into CASSYSGGPNSPLHF.

The chain carries TRBV18 and TRBJ2-3; 11 bases map to TRBD2. CDR1 is KGHSH, CDR2 LQKENI, per germline. This CDR3 spans 16 amino acids. V lost 1 base, J lost 3 bases, and 3 bases stayed unmatched. CDR3 in amino acids: CASSPLAGGPTDTQYF. The CDR3 DNA reads as TGTGCCAGCTCACCACTAGCGGGAGGGCCGACAGATACGCAGTATTTT.

The rearrangement uses TRBV7-2 and TRBJ1-5, with D possibly being TRBD1 (6 bases). The germline gives CDR1 SGHTA, CDR2 FQGNSA. Trimming stripped 5 bases from V and 7 bases from J, with 12 bases between. The CDR3 sequence is 13 residues long. The CDR3 region is CASSATGLQPQHF. Written as DNA, the CDR3 is TGTGCCAGCAGCGCGACAGGTTTACAGCCCCAGCATTTT.

The gene calls are TRBV18 and TRBJ1-1, with D perhaps matching TRBD1 (5 bases). V shed 0 bases and J shed 7 bases, with 12 bases lying between them. This CDR3 is built from 14 residues. The germline gives CDR1 KGHSH, CDR2 LQKENI. CDR3 residues: CASSPPSHGGEAFF. Here the CDR3 DNA reads TGTGCCAGCTCACCACCGTCTCACGGGGGTGAAGCTTTCTTT. The complete variable domain, with remaining parts taken from reference TRBV18 and TRBJ1-1, reads NAGVMQNPRHLVRRRGQEARLRCSPMKGHSHVYWYRQLPEEGLKFMVYLQKENIIDESGMPKERFSAEFPKEGPSILRIQQVVRGDSAAYFCASSPPSHGGEAFFGQGTRLTVV.

V is TRBV2 and J is TRBJ1-1; TRBD1 is a possible D gene (5 bases). The ends were cut back, 5 bases at V and 5 bases at J, with 6 bases in the middle. Germline V gene sequence: CDR1 SNHLY, CDR2 FYNNEI. The CDR3 is 11 amino acids. The CDR3 nucleotides read TGTGCCAGCAGTCCAGGGACTGAAGCTTTCTTT. Amino acid sequence: CASSPGTEAFF.